This T cell receptor (beta chain) was obtained from a study of CD8+ T cells in alopecia areata. Findings and caveats of the study: Scalp clonality, along with expanded CD8+ clones among the top 100, was significantly decreased by tofacitinib.

This clone was counted only a few times. No antigen is known for it. Extraction and reverse transcription of RNA yielded cDNA as the sequencing template. Data came from immunoSEQ multiplex PCR; TCRdb stores just in-frame clones and leaves some out. The repertoire includes 150,000 to 200,000 clones, less than 80% of them detected once, and approximately 15% sits in the top ten. Treatment here: oral pan-JAK inhibitor, 5-10 mg twice daily. This receptor was taken from a human donor with alopecia areata. The specimen comprised CD4+ T cells sorted from blood, sampled at week 24, from a patient treated with tofacitinib.

DNA of the CDR3: TGTGCCAGCAGTTTAAAACCTCCGGGACAGGGATCACCCCTCCACTTT. It translates to CASSLKPPGQGSPLHF. The chain recombines TRBV27 with TRBJ1-6; 9 nucleotides agree with TRBD1. V trimming: 2 bases; J trimming: 10 bases; junction bases outside the gene matches: 9. The CDR3 sequence is 16 residues long. Per the germline V gene, CDR1 is MNHEY and CDR2 is SMNVEV (reference sequence).